This section outlines one TCR beta chain sequence together with its context. This clonotype was observed many times. Its specific antigen is unknown. Base qualities are missing; no much larger clone stands one base away. The V and J ends are trimmed by 4 bases and 5 bases, leaving 15 bases between them. CDR1 and CDR2 were assigned from the germline V gene as MNHNS and SASEGT. There are 14 amino acids in the CDR3, from cysteine to phenylalanine inclusive. Only the CDR3 region is kept as DNA, spanning 42 bases read in frame from base 1. This specimen comes from a study of Graves' ophthalmopathy and Graves' hyperthyroidism (dated by TCRdb to between 2017 and 2018). Background for the entire study: Peripheral blood samples were taken at the time of initial diagnosis, before any treatment was given. Once sampling was done, hyperthyroidism patients were given methimazole at a starting dose of 30 mg daily, while ophthalmopathy patients were given high-dose intravenous methylprednisolone. An independent validation cohort comprised some 19 hyperthyroidism patients and roughly 15 patients who later progressed from hyperthyroidism to ophthalmopathy. In total, 135 blood samples were TCR-sequenced: fewer than 50 ophthalmopathy, roughly 80 hyperthyroidism and approximately 17 hyperthyroidism-to-ophthalmopathy patients. To explore V-J signatures that distinguish ophthalmopathy from hyperthyroidism, a discovery set of about a hundred patients was enrolled, made up of 40 to 45 with ophthalmopathy and under 65 with stable hyperthyroidism. The study used TCR beta repertoire signatures to distinguish Graves' ophthalmopathy from Graves' hyperthyroidism and to predict progression to ophthalmopathy. In five or six hyperthyroidism patients, the T-cell repertoire of thyroid tissue was compared with the T-cell repertoire of blood. What the research found in general, with its limitations: The 13-signature model separated ophthalmopathy from stable hyperthyroidism with 87.88% sensitivity and around 81% specificity in cross-validation, and 80%/75% in the test set. No statistical method was used to predetermine the sample size, and group allocation was not hidden from the investigators. Most expanded thyroid clonotypes with a frequency above 0.001 also appeared in blood, which suggests that blood repertoires may reflect the immune response in the thyroid. In validation, the model predicted ophthalmopathy progression with 70.59% sensitivity and 72% to 80% specificity; fewer than 15 predicted patients were CT-confirmed with GO in a median of approximately 6.5 months.

A patient counted as having stable hyperthyroidism if there was no progression to ophthalmopathy within 18 months of follow-up. Hyperthyroidism patients were newly diagnosed, were aged 18 to 65 years, and had a disease duration under 2 months. Patients were excluded if they had other autoimmune diseases, uncontrolled infections, pregnancy or lactation. Clinical symptoms, serum thyroxine, TRAb, thyroid ultrasound and orbital computed tomography were used for diagnosis. PBMCs were isolated from approximately 10 ml of fresh peripheral blood by Ficoll-Paque density gradient centrifugation. Trizol reagent was used to extract the total RNA, and its quality was then checked on an Agilent 2100 Bioanalyzer. TCR beta CDR3 regions were amplified from RNA transcripts for repertoire sequencing. The first round was an RT-PCR using HTBI primers with the Qiagen OneStep RT-PCR kit, and this first round was followed by a second-round multiplex PCR, then size selection and purification. The libraries underwent paired-end sequencing with 100 bp reads on an Illumina HiSeq2000. Per the source publication's procedure: Reads were processed with SOAPnuke, discarding reads with adapters, uncalled bases, mean Phred below 15, or no exact constant-primer or identifier match. High-quality paired reads were merged with COPE v1.2.5. Each unique nucleotide sequence was defined as a clonotype, and clonotypes were aligned to IMGT TRB V, D and J references with MiTCR v1.1. Analysis was restricted to V-J combinations with a frequency above 0.0001, which covered over 98% of repertoires. For each V-J combination, a TCR clonal expansion and chaos score was defined as F50 clonal expansion divided by the chaos observed in the TCRdist matrix. Welch's t-statistics and random forest were used to reduce features to about a dozen V-J combinations, which were fed into a naive Bayes classifier. Thyroid-blood repertoire similarity was quantified with the Morisita-Horn index. Starting from the raw public reads, TCRdb applied fastp trimming at Q25, assembled clones with MiXCR and retained in-frame beta chains. When rows share a CDR3 protein, they turn into one entry using the most common DNA and genes. Here the V and J calls rest on TCRdb's processing, not on the authors' analysis. The sample yields about 390,000 distinct CDR3 sequences; roughly 17% were counted once. Jointly, the top ten make up 2% to 3% of the sample.

In this chain, TRBV6-1 is recombined with TRBJ2-7, with the D gene call left open. Sequencing input: peripheral blood. The TCR comes from an adult woman with stable Graves' hyperthyroidism. The DNA reads TGTGCCAGCAGTGTGACACGCTTTGGGGACGAGCAGTACTTC. Translated, it reads CASSVTRFGDEQYF.